The 32 T cell receptor beta chains presented below share a single source sample, sequenced in a study of blood T cell repertoires in COVID-19. Sequencing used immunoSEQ multiplex PCR; TCRdb keeps in-frame clones, though not all of them. The sample has tens of thousands of clones; around four fifths are singletons. The sample was peripheral blood. The receptors originated from a man aged 25-45 years with COVID-19, enrolled during active disease.

V usage is TRBV27 and J usage is TRBJ1-2; 8 bases are a match to TRBD1. Germline V gives CDR1 MNHEY, CDR2 SMNVEV (reference sequence). J was trimmed by 4 bases and V by 5 bases; bases with no gene match: 6. The CDR3 runs 14 residues. CDR3 residues: CASSPTGVGYGYTF. The CDR3 DNA is TGTGCCAGCAGTCCGACAGGGGTGGGCTATGGCTACACCTTC.

This clone has a handful of counts. This chain uses TRBV7-9 with TRBJ2-7; maybe TRBD1 (6 bases). This CDR3 has 13 amino acids. V dropped 5 bases and J dropped 2 bases, with 10 bases sitting between them. Germline-derived CDR1 and CDR2 are SEHNR and FQNEAQ (reference sequence). The CDR3 spells CASSTGQTYEQYF. The CDR3, as DNA: TGTGCCAGCAGCACCGGACAGACCTACGAGCAGTACTTC. Together with reference TRBV7-9 and TRBJ2-7, the CDR3 gives the full variable domain: DTGVSQNPRHKITKRGQNVTFRCDPISEHNRLYWYRQTLGQGPEFLTYFQNEAQLEKSRLLSDRFSAERPKGSFSTLEIQRTEQGDSAMYLCASSTGQTYEQYFGPGTRLTVT.

The chain employs TRBV9 and TRBJ2-4; D uncertain. Germline lookup yields CDR1 SGDLS and CDR2 YYNGEE. V lost 3 bases and J lost 1, with 8 bases in between. The CDR3 runs 14 residues. Written as DNA, the CDR3 is TGTGCCAGCAGCGCGACTGGTGCCAAAAACATTCAGTACTTC. Translating gives CASSATGAKNIQYF. Variable domain in full (rest from reference TRBV9 and TRBJ2-4): DSGVTQTPKHLITATGQRVTLRCSPRSGDLSVYWYQQSLDQGLQFLIQYYNGEERAKGNILERFSAQQFPDLHSELNLSSLELGDSALYFCASSATGAKNIQYFGAGTRLSVL.

The table lists this clone with a few counts. The V call is TRBV10-1, the J call TRBJ2-7; weak D call: TRBD1 (7 bases). The CDR3 is 14 amino acids. Trimming left V 10 bases short and J 3 bases short, with 19 bases between. The germline V gene has CDR1 WNHNN and CDR2 SYGVQD (reference sequence). CDR3 DNA sequence: TGCGCCATCGCAGGGGGGAACCTCATCTACGAGCAGTACTTC. Translated, it gives CAIAGGNLIYEQYF.

V usage is TRBV5-8 and J usage is TRBJ2-3; 13 nucleotides align to TRBD2. Losses at the gene ends were 5 bases for V and 9 bases for J; bases not matched to a gene: 9. Germline V lookup: CDR1 SGHTS, CDR2 YDEGEE. The CDR3 spans 15 residues. CDR3 sequence: CASSTGLAGVTTQYF. The CDR3 DNA reads TGTGCCAGCAGTACTGGACTAGCGGGAGTAACAACGCAGTATTTT.

The chain combines TRBV11-3 with TRBJ2-7; possible D gene TRBD2, 6 bases. Germline V lookup: CDR1 SGHNT, CDR2 YENEEA. V lost 5 bases, J lost 4 bases, and 27 bases lay in between. The CDR3 sequence is 18 residues long. The chain's CDR3 is CASSPRDVTINREYEQYF. For the CDR3, the DNA is TGTGCCAGCAGCCCTCGGGACGTAACCATTAACCGGGAGTACGAGCAGTACTTC. Based on the CDR3 plus reference TRBV11-3 and TRBJ2-7, the full variable domain is EAGVVQSPRYKIIEKKQPVAFWCNPISGHNTLYWYLQNLGQGPELLIRYENEEAVDDSQLPKDRFSAERLKGVDSTLKIQPAELGDSAVYLCASSPRDVTINREYEQYFGPGTRLTVT.

This chain uses TRBV5-1 with TRBJ2-5, with 10 bases matching TRBD2. The V segment lost 1 base and the J segment 5 bases; nucleotides outside the gene matches: 14. The CDR3 is 18 amino acids. Germline CDR1 is SGHRS and CDR2 is YFSETQ. The CDR3 coding sequence is TGCGCCAGCAGCTTGCGGCCTAGCGGGAGTGCAGGTGCGGAGACCCAGTACTTC. Translation gives CASSLRPSGSAGAETQYF.

The chain uses TRBV19 and TRBJ1-2; D remains unclear. Per the germline V gene, CDR1 is LNHDA and CDR2 is SQIVND (reference sequence). This CDR3 comprises 13 residues. V lost 4 bases to trimming and J lost 4 bases, with 10 bases between them. The CDR3 coding sequence is TGTGCCAGTAGTAGTGCGACATTCTATGGCTACACCTTC. Protein sequence: CASSSATFYGYTF.

This sequence joins TRBV5-5 and TRBJ2-3; D might be TRBD2 (6 bases). The germline V and J ends were trimmed by 4 bases and 0 bases, with 15 bases remaining between them. This CDR3 contains 16 residues. Germline CDR1 and CDR2: SGHKS and YYEKEE (reference sequence). The CDR3, as DNA: TGTGCCAGCAGCCGCCTAGCGCCCGGTAGCACAGATACGCAGTATTTT. Its protein product is CASSRLAPGSTDTQYF.

Concerning this clone: This sample includes further DNA sequences coding for the same CDR3. The genes are TRBV28 and TRBJ2-1; D might be TRBD1 (5 bases). The V gene lost 8 bases and the J gene lost 1 base, with 12 bases spanning the gap. Germline V lookup: CDR1 MDHEN, CDR2 SYDVKM. The CDR3 spans 14 residues. The CDR3 protein is CASSRGTSYNEQFF. The DNA for the CDR3 is TGTGCCAGCTCAAGGGGCACGTCCTACAATGAGCAGTTCTTC.

The V call is TRBV27, the J call TRBJ1-5, with 7 bases lining up with TRBD1. V lost 8 bases and J lost 6; bases outside the gene matches: 7. Germline V gene data show CDR1 as MNHEY and CDR2 as SMNVEV (reference sequence). This CDR3 has 13 amino acids. The CDR3 loop reads CASRRDRAQPQHF. The CDR3 DNA sequence: TGTGCCAGCCGCCGGGACAGAGCTCAGCCCCAGCATTTT.

This clone was picked up a small number of times. CDR3 in amino acids: CASSQEAGGAGELFF. CDR3 bases: TGTGCCAGCAGCCAAGAAGCGGGGGGCGCCGGGGAGCTGTTTTTT. This sequence joins TRBV4-2 and TRBJ2-2; TRBD2 matches 9 bases. The CDR3 extends over 15 amino acids. CDR1 and CDR2 (germline): LGHNA, YNFKEQ. Losses at the gene ends were 0 bases for V and 6 bases for J; bases not matched to a gene: 2.

V usage is TRBV21-1 and J usage is TRBJ1-2; TRBD1 reflects the table's D call only, with no check against the DNA. TRBV21-1 is reported as a pseudogene. This CDR3 comprises 15 residues. The CDR3 sequence: CASSIIDRVGYGYTF. The CDR3 coding sequence is TGTGCCAGCAGCATAATAGACAGGGTAGGGTACGGCTACACCTTC.

The rearrangement links TRBV9 to TRBJ2-1, with TRBD1 identical over 8 bases. The CDR3 has 15 residues. V gave up 4 bases and J gave up 2 bases; unmatched junction bases: 5. CDR1 is SGDLS, CDR2 YYNGEE, per germline. CDR3 amino acids: CASSTRQGPYNEQFF. DNA of the CDR3: TGTGCCAGCAGCACTCGACAGGGGCCCTACAATGAGCAGTTCTTC.

The chain's CDR3 is CASSSWTGRTNEKLFF. The CDR3 DNA is TGTGCCAGCAGCTCCTGGACAGGGCGTACTAATGAAAAACTGTTTTTT. The chain is built from TRBV7-6 and TRBJ1-4; TRBD1 matches 8 bases. The CDR3 runs 16 residues. Germline V lookup: CDR1 SGHVS, CDR2 FNYEAQ. V trimming: 4 bases; J trimming: 2 bases; junction bases outside the gene matches: 6.

This sequence joins TRBV10-3 and TRBJ1-1; D not resolved. The CDR3 is made up of 12 amino acids. Germline lookup yields CDR1 ENHRY and CDR2 SYGVKD. V lost 5 bases, J lost 4 bases, and 8 bases lay in between. The CDR3 DNA follows: TGTGCCATCAGTCCAGGAGGCACTGAAGCTTTCTTT. Its translation: CAISPGGTEAFF.

V and J are TRBV7-9 and TRBJ1-1; 9 bases agree with TRBD1. The length of the CDR3 is 15 residues. Germline V lookup: CDR1 SEHNR, CDR2 FQNEAQ (reference sequence). V dropped 4 bases and J dropped 4; count of bases not matched to a gene: 7. This CDR3 reads CASSSLQGAGTEAFF. In nucleotides, the CDR3 is TGTGCCAGCAGCTCTCTACAGGGGGCTGGCACTGAAGCTTTCTTT.

V gene TRBV25-1 combines with J gene TRBJ2-2; TRBD2 agrees at 12 bases. The CDR3 is 17 residues long. V trimming: 9 bases; J trimming: 5 bases; junction bases outside the gene matches: 13. Germline CDR1 and CDR2: MGHDK and SYGVNS. CDR3 in amino acids: CASSLIGLAGTTGELFF. For the CDR3, the DNA is TGTGCCAGTTCACTCATCGGACTAGCGGGAACGACCGGGGAGCTGTTTTTT. Based on the CDR3 plus reference TRBV25-1 and TRBJ2-2, the full variable domain is EADIYQTPRYLVIGTGKKITLECSQTMGHDKMYWYQQDPGMELHLIHYSYGVNSTEKGDLSSESTVSRIRTEHFPLTLESARPSHTSQYLCASSLIGLAGTTGELFFGEGSRLTVL.

The V gene is TRBV18, the J gene TRBJ2-5; TRBD1 agrees at 7 bases. Germline trimming cut 1 base from V and 2 bases from J; bases unmatched to any gene: 10. Germline V gene lookup returns CDR1 KGHSH and CDR2 LQKENI. This CDR3 has 17 amino acids. This CDR3 is CASSPRGRQGSQETQYF. The CDR3, as DNA: TGTGCCAGCTCACCACGGGGAAGACAGGGATCGCAAGAGACCCAGTACTTC.

This chain links TRBV7-2 with TRBJ1-4, with D perhaps TRBD1 (6 bases). The germline V gene has CDR1 SGHTA and CDR2 FQGNSA. Deletions cut 1 base from V and 5 bases from J, with 17 bases between. CDR3 length: 17 residues. The CDR3 region has the DNA TGTGCCAGCAGCTTAGTGTTCGGAACGCAGGGGAATGAAAAACTGTTTTTT. This sequence encodes CASSLVFGTQGNEKLFF.

This chain links TRBV28 with TRBJ2-3, with 7 bases identical to TRBD2. The CDR3 totals 14 residues. From germline, CDR1 is MDHEN and CDR2 SYDVKM. V was clipped by 6 bases and J by 2 bases; unmatched bases: 5. CDR3 amino acids: CASSFTSDTDTQYF. DNA of the CDR3: TGTGCCAGCAGCTTCACTAGCGACACAGATACGCAGTATTTT.

The chain joins TRBV27 to TRBJ1-6, with D tentatively TRBD1 (6 bases). Germline V CDR1 and CDR2: MNHEY, SMNVEV (reference sequence). Trimming stripped 3 bases from V and 8 bases from J, with 14 bases between. The CDR3 consists of 15 residues. The CDR3 spells CASSLGARGDSPLHF. CDR3 bases: TGTGCCAGCAGTTTGGGGGCGAGAGGAGATTCACCCCTCCACTTT.

J is TRBJ2-3 and V is TRBV3-1 (or the pseudogene TRBV3-2); 7 nucleotides match TRBD2. This CDR3 is 15 amino acids long. Trimming cost V 4 bases and J 3 bases; bases outside gene matches: 7. CDR1 and CDR2 (germline): LGHDT, YNNKEL (reference sequence). DNA of the CDR3: TGTGCCAGCAGCCGCGAGCGGGGATTTACAGATACGCAGTATTTT. This translates into CASSRERGFTDTQYF.

This clone has a single count. This rearrangement joins TRBV12-5 to TRBJ2-1, with D uncertain. There are 18 residues in the CDR3. The V gene's germline CDR1 is LGHNT and CDR2 FRNRAP. The germline V and J ends were trimmed by 0 bases and 0 bases, with 15 bases remaining between them. In DNA, the CDR3 is TGTGCTAGTGGTTTGGTTGGCCGGAGTCGAGGCTCCTACAATGAGCAGTTCTTC. The encoded protein is CASGLVGRSRGSYNEQFF.

This clone was detected only once. The chain has TRBV27 and TRBJ2-1, with 7 bases lining up with TRBD2. CDR3 length equals 15 residues. The germline V gene has CDR1 MNHEY and CDR2 SMNVEV (reference sequence). V was clipped by 8 bases and J by 4 bases; unmatched bases: 11. The CDR3 region has the DNA TGTGCCAGCGCAATTCTAGCGGCGCAGTACAATGAGCAGTTCTTC. Amino acids: CASAILAAQYNEQFF.

The chain employs TRBV28 and TRBJ1-4; 9 bases fit TRBD1. Trimming at V came to 1 base and at J to 8 bases, leaving 11 bases not matched to a gene. Germline V lookup: CDR1 MDHEN, CDR2 SYDVKM. The CDR3 length is 17 residues. The CDR3 DNA follows: TGTGCCAGCAGTTTATACCCGGGACAGGGATCGGAAGAAAAACTGTTTTTT. It codes for CASSLYPGQGSEEKLFF.

V usage is TRBV27 and J usage is TRBJ2-5; 10 positions agree with TRBD2. The V gene end was trimmed by 5 bases and the J gene end by 5 bases; junction bases not matched to a gene: 8. The germline V gene encodes CDR1 MNHEY and CDR2 SMNVEV (reference sequence). The CDR3 is 15 amino acids. CDR3 coding DNA: TGTGCCAGCAGTCCGGTGACTAGCGGGCGGGAGACCCAGTACTTC. It is translated as CASSPVTSGRETQYF.

The chain carries TRBV24-1 and TRBJ2-2; tentative D call: TRBD1 (6 bases). Germline loops: CDR1 KGHDR, CDR2 SFDVKD. CDR3 length equals 16 residues. V shed 4 bases and J shed 5 bases, with 16 bases lying between them. The DNA for the CDR3 is TGTGCCACCAGTGAACCGGACAGAAACCAGACCGGGGAGCTGTTTTTT. Translated, it gives CATSEPDRNQTGELFF.

The chain has TRBV27 and TRBJ2-1; 11 positions match TRBD2. CDR1 is MNHEY and CDR2 is SMNVEV in the germline V gene (reference sequence). CDR3 length equals 14 residues. With V trimmed by 3 bases and J by 7 bases, 2 bases remained unmatched. CDR3 residues: CASSLGLAVNEQFF. CDR3 DNA: TGTGCCAGCAGTTTGGGACTAGCGGTGAATGAGCAGTTCTTC.

This clone was seen only once. CDR3 coding DNA: TGTGCCAGCAGCCCACACGGGGGGGTCGGGGGGACTGAAGCTTTCTTT. It encodes CASSPHGGVGGTEAFF. This rearrangement joins TRBV13 to TRBJ1-1; weak D call: TRBD1 (5 bases). The CDR3 loop spans 16 amino acids. The germline V gene has CDR1 PRHDT and CDR2 FYEKMQ (reference sequence). Trimming shortened V by 5 bases and J by 5 bases, and 21 bases separated the two germline ends.

The CDR3 DNA sequence: TGTGCCAGCAATCTCCGGGACAGGGGGGAGACCCAGTACTTC. Residues: CASNLRDRGETQYF. V usage is TRBV2 and J usage is TRBJ2-5; 11 bases are a match to TRBD1. This CDR3 has 14 amino acids. V was clipped by 7 bases and J by 5 bases; unmatched bases: 6. Germline V gene data show CDR1 as SNHLY and CDR2 as FYNNEI.

The chain couples TRBV9 to TRBJ1-2, with D perhaps matching TRBD1 (6 bases). Per germline, CDR1 SGDLS and CDR2 YYNGEE. The CDR3 sequence is 15 residues long. Trimming took 0 bases from V and 6 from J, leaving 15 bases between them. CDR3 sequence: CASSVDVIGTNGYTF. CDR3 bases: TGTGCCAGCAGCGTAGACGTAATCGGGACAAATGGCTACACCTTC.